One and the same sample provided the 9 T cell receptor beta chains below, sequenced in a study of patients and donors after allogeneic stem cell transplantation. TCRdb analysed the RT-PCR reads with MiXCR anew, one entry per CDR3 protein. Here the sample spans some 60,000 distinct CDR3 sequences, 13% being singletons. The sample consisted of blood, either unsorted or a sorted T cell fraction (not recorded which). These receptor sequences come from a human donor who was either an allogeneic HSCT recipient or a stem cell or donor lymphocyte infusion donor (not recorded which). It is not recorded whose cells these are; they may come from a transplant donor.

The chain couples TRBV12-3 or TRBV12-4 to TRBJ2-3, with 7 bases matching TRBD1. The CDR3 loop spans 14 amino acids. Trimming cost V 6 bases and J 1 base; bases outside gene matches: 4. For the CDR3, the DNA is TGTGCCAGCAGCAGGGACAGACGCACAGATACGCAGTATTTT. This sequence encodes CASSRDRRTDTQYF.

The chain is built from TRBV3-1 and TRBJ2-5; 7 nucleotides match TRBD1. This CDR3 contains 14 residues. The ends lost 3 bases at V and 5 bases at J; junction bases unmatched: 6. Germline CDR1 and CDR2: LGHDT and YNNKEL (reference sequence). CDR3 nucleotides: TGTGCCAGCAGCCAGGACAGGACGGGGGAGACCCAGTACTTC. Amino acids: CASSQDRTGETQYF.

There are many counts of this clonotype. The J gene is TRBJ2-5, the V gene TRBV29-1; 8 bases align to TRBD1. The CDR3 is 13 residues long. Losses at the gene ends were 6 bases for V and 3 bases for J; bases not matched to a gene: 6. Germline loops: CDR1 SQVTM, CDR2 ANQGSEA. In DNA, the CDR3 is TGCAGCGTCAGGGGGCTAATGGAAGAGACCCAGTACTTC. Translated: CSVRGLMEETQYF. The full variable domain, in which reference TRBV29-1 and TRBJ2-5 provide the parts outside the CDR3, is SAVISQKPSRDICQRGTSLTIQCQVDSQVTMMFWYRQQPGQSLTLIATANQGSEATYESGFVIDKFPISRPNLTFSTLTVSNMSPEDSSIYLCSVRGLMEETQYFGPGTRLLVL.

This clonotype was counted many times. CDR3 residues: CASSSHPLQTSLPNSYNEQFF. The CDR3, as DNA: TGTGCCAGCAGCTCGCACCCGCTACAGACCTCTCTCCCGAACTCCTACAATGAGCAGTTCTTC. The chain uses TRBV7-9 and TRBJ2-1; no firm D call. The V end was cut by 4 bases, the J end by 0 bases, with 28 bases between. The germline CDR1 and CDR2 sequences are SEHNR and FQNEAQ (reference sequence). The CDR3 loop spans 21 amino acids.

As concerns this clonotype: A much larger clone lies a single base off, so this may be a read error. This rearrangement joins TRBV20-1 to TRBJ1-2, with D possibly matching TRBD1 (6 bases). From germline, CDR1 is DFQATT and CDR2 SNEGSKA (reference sequence). This CDR3 region has 13 residues. The DNA of the CDR3 is TGCAGTGCTAGGGACAGAGCTAACTATGGCTGCACCTTC. Protein product: CSARDRANYGCTF.

This clonotype has at least ten counts. The chain links TRBV12-3 or TRBV12-4 to TRBJ2-7; D remains ambiguous. V gave up 6 bases and J gave up 4 bases, with 13 bases separating them. This CDR3 region has 13 residues. CDR3 protein: CASSPGLAYEQYF. CDR3 DNA: TGTGCCAGCAGCCCCGGATTGGCTTACGAGCAGTACTTC.

This clonotype was observed a handful of times. The chain combines TRBV7-9 with TRBJ1-2; D is ambiguous. The CDR3 is made up of 12 amino acids. CDR1 and CDR2 (germline): SEHNR, FQNEAQ (reference sequence). V lost 3 bases to trimming and J lost 8 bases, with 10 bases between them. The CDR3 spells CASSLEGPGYTF. The CDR3 DNA follows: TGTGCCAGCAGCTTGGAAGGGCCCGGCTACACCTTC.

The sample holds a few counts of this clonotype. The chain joins TRBV11-2 to TRBJ2-1, with TRBD2 identical over 12 bases. This CDR3 is 15 amino acids long. The V gene's germline CDR1 is SGHAT and CDR2 FQNNGV. With 5 bases clipped from V and 6 bases from J, the junction kept 5 bases outside the gene matches. CDR3 DNA sequence: TGTGCCAGCAGCCTAGCGGGAGGGCTAGGCAATGAGCAGTTCTTC. Encoded protein: CASSLAGGLGNEQFF. The whole variable domain, remainder taken from reference TRBV11-2 and TRBJ2-1, is EAGVAQSPRYKIIEKRQSVAFWCNPISGHATLYWYQQILGQGPKLLIQFQNNGVVDDSQLPKDRFSAERLKGVDSTLKIQPAKLEDSAVYLCASSLAGGLGNEQFFGPGTRLTVL.

The rearrangement uses TRBV6-5 and TRBJ2-1, with D tentatively TRBD1 or TRBD2 (5 bases each). The CDR3 is 16 residues long. Between the trimmed V and J ends, which lost 0 bases and 6 bases, there was a span of 15 bases. From germline, CDR1 is MNHEY and CDR2 SVGAGI. The CDR3 DNA follows: TGTGCCAGCAGTTACTCAAGGGGCCTACGGGGCAATGAGCAGTTCTTC. It codes for CASSYSRGLRGNEQFF.